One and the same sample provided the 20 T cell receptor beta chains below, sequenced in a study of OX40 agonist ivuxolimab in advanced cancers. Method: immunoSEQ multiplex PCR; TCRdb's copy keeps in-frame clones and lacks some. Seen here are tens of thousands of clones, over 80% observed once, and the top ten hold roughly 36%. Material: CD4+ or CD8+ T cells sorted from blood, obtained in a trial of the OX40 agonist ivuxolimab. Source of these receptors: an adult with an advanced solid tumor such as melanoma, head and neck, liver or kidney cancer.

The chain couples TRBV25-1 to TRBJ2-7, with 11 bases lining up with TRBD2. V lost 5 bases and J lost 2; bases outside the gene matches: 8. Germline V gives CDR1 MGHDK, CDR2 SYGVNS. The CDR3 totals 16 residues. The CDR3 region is CASSPPGTSGPYEQYF. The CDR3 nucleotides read TGTGCCAGCAGTCCACCCGGGACTAGCGGCCCCTACGAGCAGTACTTC.

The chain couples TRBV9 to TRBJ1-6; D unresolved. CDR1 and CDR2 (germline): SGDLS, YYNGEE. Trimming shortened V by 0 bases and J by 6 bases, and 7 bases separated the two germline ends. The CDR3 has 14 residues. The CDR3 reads CASSVGGSNSPLHF. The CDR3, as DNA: TGTGCCAGCAGCGTAGGGGGATCTAATTCACCCCTCCACTTT.

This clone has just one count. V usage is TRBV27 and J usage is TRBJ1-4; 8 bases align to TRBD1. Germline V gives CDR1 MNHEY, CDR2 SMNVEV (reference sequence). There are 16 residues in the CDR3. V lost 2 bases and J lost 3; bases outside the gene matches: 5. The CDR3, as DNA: TGTGCCAGCAGTTTACACCAGGGGGCCGCTAATGAAAAACTGTTTTTT. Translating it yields CASSLHQGAANEKLFF.

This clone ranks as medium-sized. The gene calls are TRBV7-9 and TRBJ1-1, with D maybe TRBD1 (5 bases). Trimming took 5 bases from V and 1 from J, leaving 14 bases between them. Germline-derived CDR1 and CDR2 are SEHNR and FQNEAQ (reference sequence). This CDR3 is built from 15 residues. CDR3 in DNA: TGTGCCAGCAGCACCCGCCTCACAGGGAACACTGAAGCTTTCTTT. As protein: CASSTRLTGNTEAFF.

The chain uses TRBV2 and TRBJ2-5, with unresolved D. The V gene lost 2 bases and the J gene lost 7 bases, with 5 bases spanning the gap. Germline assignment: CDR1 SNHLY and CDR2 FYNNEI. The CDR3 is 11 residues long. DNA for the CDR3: TGTGCCAGCAGTGAATCGTGGACCCAGTACTTC. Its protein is CASSESWTQYF.

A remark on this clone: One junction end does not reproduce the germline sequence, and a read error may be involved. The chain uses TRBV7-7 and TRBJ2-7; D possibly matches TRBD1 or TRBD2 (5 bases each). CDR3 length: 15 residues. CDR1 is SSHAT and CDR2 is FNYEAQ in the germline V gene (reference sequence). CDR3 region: CASSLGRDGPYEQYF. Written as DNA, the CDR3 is TGTGCTAGCAGCTTAGGCCGGGACGGACCCTACGAGCAGTACTTC.

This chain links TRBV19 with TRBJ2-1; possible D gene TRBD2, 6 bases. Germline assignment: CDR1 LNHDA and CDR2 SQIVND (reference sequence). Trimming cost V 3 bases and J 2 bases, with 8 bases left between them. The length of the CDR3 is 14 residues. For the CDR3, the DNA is TGTGCCAGTAGTATCCGACTAGCCTACAATGAGCAGTTCTTC. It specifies CASSIRLAYNEQFF. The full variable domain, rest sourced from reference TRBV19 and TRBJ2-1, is DGGITQSPKYLFRKEGQNVTLSCEQNLNHDAMYWYRQDPGQGLRLIYYSQIVNDFQKGDIAEGYSVSREKKESFPLTVTSAQKNPTAFYLCASSIRLAYNEQFFGPGTRLTVL.

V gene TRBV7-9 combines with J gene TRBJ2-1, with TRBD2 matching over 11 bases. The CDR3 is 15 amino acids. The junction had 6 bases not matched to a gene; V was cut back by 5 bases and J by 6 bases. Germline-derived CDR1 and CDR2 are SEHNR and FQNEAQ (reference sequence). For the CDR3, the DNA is TGTGCCAGCAGCGTTAGCGGGGGGGCAGGCAATGAGCAGTTCTTC. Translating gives CASSVSGGAGNEQFF.

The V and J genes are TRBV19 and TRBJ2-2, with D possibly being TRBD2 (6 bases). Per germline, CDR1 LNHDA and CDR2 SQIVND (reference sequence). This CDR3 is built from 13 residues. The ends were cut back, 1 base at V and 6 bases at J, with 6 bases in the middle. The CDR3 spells CASSIGGAGELFF. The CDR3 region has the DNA TGTGCCAGTAGTATAGGGGGGGCCGGGGAGCTGTTTTTT.

The chain's CDR3 is CASSLTGLKVNSPLHF. The CDR3 DNA sequence: TGTGCCAGCAGCTTAACGGGCCTCAAGGTTAATTCACCCCTCCACTTT. The chain recombines TRBV7-6 with TRBJ1-6; no definite D call. From germline, CDR1 is SGHVS and CDR2 FNYEAQ. The CDR3 consists of 16 residues. The ends were cut back, 2 bases at V and 6 bases at J, with 14 bases in the middle.

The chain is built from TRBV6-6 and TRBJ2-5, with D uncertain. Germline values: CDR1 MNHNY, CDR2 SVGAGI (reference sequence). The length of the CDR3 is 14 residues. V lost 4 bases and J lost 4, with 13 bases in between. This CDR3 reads CASSSDGTVETQYF. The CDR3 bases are TGTGCCAGCAGTTCCGACGGTACCGTAGAGACCCAGTACTTC.

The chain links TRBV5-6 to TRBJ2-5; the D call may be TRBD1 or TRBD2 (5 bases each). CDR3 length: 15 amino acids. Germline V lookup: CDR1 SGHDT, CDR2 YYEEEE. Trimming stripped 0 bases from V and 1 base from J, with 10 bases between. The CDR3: CASSLARDPQETQYF. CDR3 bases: TGTGCCAGCAGCTTGGCCAGGGACCCCCAAGAGACCCAGTACTTC.

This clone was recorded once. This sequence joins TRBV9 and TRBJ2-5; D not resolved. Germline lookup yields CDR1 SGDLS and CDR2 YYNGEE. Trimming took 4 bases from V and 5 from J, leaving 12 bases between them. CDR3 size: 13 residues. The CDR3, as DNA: TGTGCCAGCAGCTTAGACGGTGGGGAGACCCAGTACTTC. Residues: CASSLDGGETQYF.

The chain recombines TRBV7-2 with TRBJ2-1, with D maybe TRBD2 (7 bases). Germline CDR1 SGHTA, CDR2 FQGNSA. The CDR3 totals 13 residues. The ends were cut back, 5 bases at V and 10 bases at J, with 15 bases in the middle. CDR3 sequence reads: CASSPGGPGEQFF. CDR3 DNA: TGTGCCAGCAGCCCGGGGGGCCCCGGCGAGCAGTTCTTC.

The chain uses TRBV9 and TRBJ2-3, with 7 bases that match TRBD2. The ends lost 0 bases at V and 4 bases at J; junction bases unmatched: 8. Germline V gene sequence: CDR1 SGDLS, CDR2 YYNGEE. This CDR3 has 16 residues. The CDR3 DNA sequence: TGTGCCAGCAGCGTAGCTCGGACTAGGGTCGCAGATACGCAGTATTTT. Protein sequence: CASSVARTRVADTQYF.

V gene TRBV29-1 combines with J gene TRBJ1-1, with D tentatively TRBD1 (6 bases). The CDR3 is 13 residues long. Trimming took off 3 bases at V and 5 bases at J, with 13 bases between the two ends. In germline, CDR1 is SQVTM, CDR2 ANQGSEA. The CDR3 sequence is CSVDDRMGTEAFF. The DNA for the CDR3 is TGCAGCGTTGACGACAGGATGGGGACTGAAGCTTTCTTT.

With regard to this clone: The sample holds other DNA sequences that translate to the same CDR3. The CDR3 DNA reads TGTGCCAGCAGCGTAGAGAGGAACAGGGGGCGACGGGCCTTCTTT. This encodes CASSVERNRGRRAFF. The genes are TRBV9 and TRBJ1-1; the match to TRBD1 covers 9 bases. J gave up 14 bases and V 0 bases, and 14 bases lay outside the gene matches. The CDR3 consists of 15 residues. CDR1 is SGDLS, CDR2 YYNGEE, per germline.

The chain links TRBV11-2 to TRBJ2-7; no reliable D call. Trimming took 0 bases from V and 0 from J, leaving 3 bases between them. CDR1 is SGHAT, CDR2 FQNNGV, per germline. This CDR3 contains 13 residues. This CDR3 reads CASSLDNSYEQYF. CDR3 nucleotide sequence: TGTGCCAGCAGCTTAGATAACTCCTACGAGCAGTACTTC.

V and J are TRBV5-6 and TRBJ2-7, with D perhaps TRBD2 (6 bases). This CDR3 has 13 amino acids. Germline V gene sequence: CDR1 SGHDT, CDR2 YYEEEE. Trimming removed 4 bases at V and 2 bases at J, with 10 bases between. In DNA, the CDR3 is TGTGCCAGCAGCCCCGGGGGTCCCTACGAGCAGTACTTC. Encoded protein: CASSPGGPYEQYF.

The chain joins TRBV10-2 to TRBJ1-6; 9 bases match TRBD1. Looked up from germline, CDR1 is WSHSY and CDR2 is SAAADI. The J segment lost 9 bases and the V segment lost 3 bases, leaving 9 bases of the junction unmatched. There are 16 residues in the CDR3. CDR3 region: CASSDPDRGLGSPLHF. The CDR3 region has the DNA TGCGCCAGCAGTGACCCGGACAGGGGATTGGGTTCACCCCTCCACTTT.